This TCR beta chain was recovered during a study of blood T cell repertoires in COVID-19. Measured with immunoSEQ multiplex PCR; TCRdb has only the in-frame clones, and not every one. The sample carries approximately 150,000 clones, 65% to 80% recorded once. V dropped 0 bases and J dropped 1 base, with 12 bases sitting between them. The germline gives CDR1 LGHDT, CDR2 YNNKEL (reference sequence). This CDR3 is 17 amino acids long. Sequencing was performed on peripheral blood. This rearrangement joins TRBV3-1 (or the pseudogene TRBV3-2) to TRBJ2-2; a weak D match, TRBD2 (6 bases). This clonotype was obtained from a man aged 60-69 years with acute or convalescent COVID-19. The CDR3 DNA reads as TGTGCCAGCAGCCAAGAATGGAGGGCACGGAACACCGGGGAGCTGTTTTTT. Translating gives CASSQEWRARNTGELFF.